Presented here are 10 T cell receptor beta chains from one specimen sequenced in a study of vaccination and CD4 T cells after COVID-19. TCRdb called the PCR reads again in MiXCR, with one record for every CDR3 protein. This table holds about 14,000 distinct CDR3 sequences, roughly 65% found once. The material was CD4+ T cells from blood, obtained after SARS-CoV-2 vaccination. The receptors here all came from a human donor who had recovered from COVID-19.

The chain recombines TRBV6-1 with TRBJ2-4; a weak D match, TRBD2 (5 bases). V lost 6 bases and J 0 bases, leaving 15 bases between the germline ends. CDR1 and CDR2 from the germline V gene are MNHNS and SASEGT. The CDR3 is 16 residues long. In nucleotides, the CDR3 is TGTGCCAGCAGCGGATTATTGGGAGTAGCCAAAAACATTCAGTACTTC. Translated, it gives CASSGLLGVAKNIQYF.

The chain combines TRBV6-1 with TRBJ2-7; TRBD1 matches at 10 bases. There are 16 residues in the CDR3. CDR1 is MNHNS and CDR2 is SASEGT in the germline V gene. Germline trimming cut 6 bases from V and 3 bases from J; bases unmatched to any gene: 11. The CDR3 loop is CASRRYSGTGDYEQYF. In DNA form, the CDR3 reads TGTGCCAGCAGGCGCTACTCCGGGACAGGGGACTACGAGCAGTACTTC.

The CDR3 reads CASSLRDGADTQYF. The CDR3 DNA is TGTGCCAGCAGCTTGCGGGATGGGGCAGATACGCAGTATTTT. This chain connects TRBV7-8 to TRBJ2-3; D is possibly TRBD2 (6 bases). Trimming took 3 bases from V and 4 from J, leaving 11 bases between them. CDR1 and CDR2 from the germline V gene are SGHVS and FQNEAQ. The CDR3 extends over 14 amino acids. Filled out from reference TRBV7-8 and TRBJ2-3, the complete variable domain reads GAGVSQSPRYKVAKRGQDVALRCDPISGHVSLFWYQQALGQGPEFLTYFQNEAQLDKSGLPSDRFFAERPEGSVSTLKIQRTQQEDSAVYLCASSLRDGADTQYFGPGTRLTVL.

This clonotype was recorded a few times. This chain links TRBV20-1 with TRBJ1-1; D perhaps matches TRBD1 (5 bases). CDR1 and CDR2 (germline): DFQATT, SNEGSKA (reference sequence). Trimming removed 5 bases at V and 4 bases at J, with 20 bases between. The CDR3 is 15 residues long. CDR3 loop: CSAGAAGVGRTEAFF. CDR3 DNA: TGCAGTGCTGGAGCGGCGGGGGTCGGGCGCACTGAAGCTTTCTTT.

This chain joins TRBV6-1 and TRBJ1-6; 11 nucleotides align to TRBD1. The J segment lost 8 bases and the V segment lost 5 bases, leaving 11 bases of the junction unmatched. CDR1 is MNHNS, CDR2 SASEGT, per germline. CDR3 length: 17 amino acids. CDR3 nucleotides: TGTGCCAGCAGTAGCCTCCCCGGACAGGGGGCTTATTCACCCCTCCACTTT. Translating gives CASSSLPGQGAYSPLHF.

V usage is TRBV7-9 and J usage is TRBJ1-4; D is uncertain. V shed 6 bases and J shed 3 bases, with 14 bases lying between them. CDR1 and CDR2 (germline): SEHNR, FQNEAQ (reference sequence). This CDR3 spans 15 amino acids. CDR3 region: CASSSDVKPNEKLFF. CDR3 bases: TGTGCCAGCAGTTCCGACGTTAAACCTAATGAAAAACTGTTTTTT.

This clonotype was detected once. J is TRBJ1-4 and V is TRBV25-1; no clear D. Looked up from germline, CDR1 is MGHDK and CDR2 is SYGVNS. The CDR3 totals 15 residues. The V gene lost 1 base and the J gene lost 3 bases, with 9 bases spanning the gap. This chain's CDR3 is CASSEWSSANEKLFF. The CDR3 nucleotides are TGTGCCAGCAGTGAATGGTCCAGCGCTAATGAAAAACTGTTTTTT.

The J gene is TRBJ1-5, the V gene TRBV10-3, with 11 bases lining up with TRBD1. This CDR3 region has 18 residues. Looked up from germline, CDR1 is ENHRY and CDR2 is SYGVKD. Trimming removed 10 bases from V and 0 bases from J; junction bases left unmatched: 14. The CDR3, as DNA: TGTGCCACCCATCCACAGGGACAGGGGGGGTATAGCAATCAGCCCCAGCATTTT. It translates to CATHPQGQGGYSNQPQHF.

This clonotype appeared a single time. The J gene is TRBJ2-7, the V gene TRBV7-2; D is ambiguous. The CDR3 spans 14 residues. Per the germline V gene, CDR1 is SGHTA and CDR2 is FQGNSA. With 5 bases removed from V and 3 bases from J, the gap between germline ends came to 14 bases. The CDR3 DNA reads TGTGCCAGCAGCCGAGCCCCGAACGACTACGAGCAGTACTTC. Translation gives CASSRAPNDYEQYF.

This chain joins TRBV27 and TRBJ1-3; D is unclear. The CDR3 length is 13 residues. Germline V gives CDR1 MNHEY, CDR2 SMNVEV (reference sequence). V lost 7 bases and J 0 bases, leaving 7 bases between the germline ends. The CDR3 bases are TGTGCCAGCATACCGAACTCTGGAAACACCATATATTTT. As protein: CASIPNSGNTIYF.